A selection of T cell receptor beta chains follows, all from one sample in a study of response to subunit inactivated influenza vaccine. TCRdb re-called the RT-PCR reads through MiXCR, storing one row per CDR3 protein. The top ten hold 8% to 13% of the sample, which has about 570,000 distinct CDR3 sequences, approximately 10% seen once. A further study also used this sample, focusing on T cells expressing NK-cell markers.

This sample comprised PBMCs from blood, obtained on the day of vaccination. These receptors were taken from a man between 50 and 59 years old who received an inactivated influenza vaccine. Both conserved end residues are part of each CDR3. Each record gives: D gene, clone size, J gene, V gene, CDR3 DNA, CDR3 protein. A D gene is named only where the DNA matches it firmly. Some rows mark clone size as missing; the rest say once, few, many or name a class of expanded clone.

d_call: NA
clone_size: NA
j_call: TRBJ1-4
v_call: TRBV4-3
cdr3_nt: TGCGCCAGCAGCCGCCGTACAGGCGGGATCCCAACTAATGAAAAACTGTTTTTT
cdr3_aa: CASSRRTGGIPTNEKLFF

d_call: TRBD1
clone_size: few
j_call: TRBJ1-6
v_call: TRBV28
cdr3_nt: TGTGCCAGCTTTCGACAGGGGTTTAATTCACCCCTCCACTTT
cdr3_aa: CASFRQGFNSPLHF

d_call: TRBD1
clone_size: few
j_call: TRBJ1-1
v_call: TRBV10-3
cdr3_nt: TGTGCCATCCGACAGGGTCTTATCACCAACACTGAAGCTTTCTTT
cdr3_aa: CAIRQGLITNTEAFF

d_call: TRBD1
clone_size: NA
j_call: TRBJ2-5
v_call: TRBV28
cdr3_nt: TGTGCCAGCAGCGCCCCTCCGGGACAGGGGCAAGAGACCCAGTACTTC
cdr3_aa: CASSAPPGQGQETQYF

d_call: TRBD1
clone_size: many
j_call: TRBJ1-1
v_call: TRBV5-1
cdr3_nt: TGCGCCAGCAGCCAGGGACAGGGGGGGCGGAACACTGAAGCTTTCTTT
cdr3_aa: CASSQGQGGRNTEAFF

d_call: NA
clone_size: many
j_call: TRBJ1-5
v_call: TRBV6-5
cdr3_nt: TGTGCCAGCAGTTATGGTGGTAGCAATCAGCCCCAGCATTTT
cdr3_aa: CASSYGGSNQPQHF

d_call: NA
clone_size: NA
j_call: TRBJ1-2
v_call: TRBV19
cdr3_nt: TGTGTCAGTAGTATTAGCCGAGGGGCTAACTATGGCTACACCTTC
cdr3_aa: CVSSISRGANYGYTF

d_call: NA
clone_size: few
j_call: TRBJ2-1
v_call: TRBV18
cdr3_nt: TGTGCCAGCTCATCATTTGGGGGCAAATACAATGAGCAGTTCTTC
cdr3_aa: CASSSFGGKYNEQFF

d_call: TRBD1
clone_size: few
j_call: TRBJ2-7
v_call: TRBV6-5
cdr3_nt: TGTGCCAGCAGTTACCGGGGACAGGGTTACGAGCAGTACTTC
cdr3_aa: CASSYRGQGYEQYF

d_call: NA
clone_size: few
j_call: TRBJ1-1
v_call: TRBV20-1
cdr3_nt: TGCAGTGCTACTCCCGGACAGAACACTGAAGCTTTCTTT
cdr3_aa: CSATPGQNTEAFF

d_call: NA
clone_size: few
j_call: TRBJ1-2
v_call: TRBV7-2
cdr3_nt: TGTGCCAGCAGTTCGGGCACTAACTATGGCTACACCTTC
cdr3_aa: CASSSGTNYGYTF

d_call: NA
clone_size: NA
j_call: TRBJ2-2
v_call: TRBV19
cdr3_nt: TGTGCCAGTAGCCTACAAGCGAGAACGACCGGGGAGCTGTTTTTT
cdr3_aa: CASSLQARTTGELFF

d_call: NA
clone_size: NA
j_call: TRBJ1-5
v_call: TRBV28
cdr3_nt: TGTGCCAGCAGCCAGGGCCGCAGGGGCGGTCAGCCCCAGCATTTT
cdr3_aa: CASSQGRRGGQPQHF

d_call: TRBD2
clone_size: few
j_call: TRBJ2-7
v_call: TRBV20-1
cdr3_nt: TGCAGTGCAACTAAGCGGGAGGGCCCCTACGAGCAGTACTTC
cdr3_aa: CSATKREGPYEQYF

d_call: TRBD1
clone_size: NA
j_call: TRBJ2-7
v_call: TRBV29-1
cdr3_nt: TGCAGCGTTGACAGCCAGGGGGCAGGTGAGCAGTACTTC
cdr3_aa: CSVDSQGAGEQYF

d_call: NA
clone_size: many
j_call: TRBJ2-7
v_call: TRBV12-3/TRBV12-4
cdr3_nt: TGTGCCAGCAGTTCCCTCTACGAGCAGTACTTC
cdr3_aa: CASSSLYEQYF

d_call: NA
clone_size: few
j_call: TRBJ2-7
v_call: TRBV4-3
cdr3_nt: TGCGCCAGCAGCCCTCGGGACGGGTTCTACGAGCAGTACTTC
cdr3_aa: CASSPRDGFYEQYF

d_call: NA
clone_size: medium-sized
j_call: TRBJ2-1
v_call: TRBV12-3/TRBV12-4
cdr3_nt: TGTGCCAGCAGCTTGGGGTACAATGAGCAGTTCTTC
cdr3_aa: CASSLGYNEQFF

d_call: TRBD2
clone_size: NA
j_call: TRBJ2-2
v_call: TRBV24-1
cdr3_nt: TGTGCCACCAGTGGGGCTAGCGGGCGGTCTTGGAACACCGGGGAGCTGTTTTTT
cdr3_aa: CATSGASGRSWNTGELFF